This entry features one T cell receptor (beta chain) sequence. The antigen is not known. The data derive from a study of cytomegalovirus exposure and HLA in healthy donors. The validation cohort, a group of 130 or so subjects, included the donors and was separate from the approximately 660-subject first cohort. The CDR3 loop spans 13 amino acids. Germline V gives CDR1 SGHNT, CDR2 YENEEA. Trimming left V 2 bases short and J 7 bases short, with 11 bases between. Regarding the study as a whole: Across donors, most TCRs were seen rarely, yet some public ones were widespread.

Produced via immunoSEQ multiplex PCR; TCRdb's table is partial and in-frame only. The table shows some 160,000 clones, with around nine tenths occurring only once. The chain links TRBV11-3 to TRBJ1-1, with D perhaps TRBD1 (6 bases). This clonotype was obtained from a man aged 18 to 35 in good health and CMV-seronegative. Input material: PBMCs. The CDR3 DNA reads TGTGCCAGCAGCTTATTCCGGGACAATGAAGCTTTCTTT. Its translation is CASSLFRDNEAFF.